This T cell receptor (beta chain) originates from a study of Tregs in tolerant kidney transplant recipients. Study-wide findings and caveats: Tolerant patients' donor-specific Tregs expanded beyond overall Tregs, suggesting antigen-driven growth. The most relevant donor-specific Treg TCRbeta repertoire apparently came from expansion with activated donor B cells. Some patients' samples used different primers over time, so nucleotide sequences weren't comparable.

The CDR3 extends over 15 amino acids. Germline V CDR1 and CDR2: LNHDA, SQIVND (reference sequence). V lost 4 bases, J lost 5 bases, and 8 bases stayed unmatched. Here immunoSEQ multiplex PCR was the method, and the copy in TCRdb shows in-frame clones only, minus some. The sample has 84,000 or so clones; over 85% are singletons. Turning to this clone: Antigen specificity is unknown.

Mixed chimerism was transient after nonmyeloablative marrow transplants from related graft donors. The receptor's source is a human patient who received a combined kidney and bone marrow transplant. Certain T cells may be donor cells from the graft. The genes are TRBV19 and TRBJ2-1; 7 bases line up with TRBD2. Material: CD4+ T cells from blood (PBMCs), obtained 12 months after the transplant. This CDR3 is CASSRSGTTNNEQFF. In DNA, the CDR3 is TGTGCCAGTAGTAGGTCTGGGACTACTAACAATGAGCAGTTCTTC.